Listed here are 23 T cell receptor beta chains from one sample, sequenced in a study of CD8+ T cells in alopecia areata. Following extraction, RNA underwent reverse transcription to cDNA, which served as the sequencing template. TCRdb's table, derived via immunoSEQ multiplex PCR, lists solely in-frame clones and lacks some. The sample includes roughly 5,800 clones, none of them occurring once. Using CD4, CD8alpha, NKG2D, NKG2ACE and other markers, pooled cutaneous lymph node cells were sorted. Material: CD8+ T cells sorted from a lymph node. The receptor source for this set is a C3H/HeJ mouse with alopecia areata. The strain bears MHC haplotype H2-k.

Note on this clone: Gene names and germline refer to mouse. CDR3 in amino acids: CASGDELGDTQYF. Incomplete CDR3 DNA: TGTGCCAGCGGTGATGAGCTGGGGGAC. The rearrangement uses TRBV13-2 and TRBJ2-5; a weak D match, TRBD2 (6 bases). The read ends 4 residues before the CDR3 terminus; that terminus is restored from the germline J gene. From germline, CDR1 is NNHNN and CDR2 SYGAGS (reference sequence). CDR3 size: 13 residues.

With respect to this clone: Each gene name is a mouse one. The CDR3 extends 4 residues past the end of the read, so its final part is completed from the germline J gene. The genes are TRBV13-3 and TRBJ2-3, with 8 bases matching TRBD1. Trimming removed 3 bases from V and 3 bases from J; junction bases left unmatched: 0. CDR1 and CDR2 from the germline V gene are NNHDY and SYVADS. The CDR3 sequence is 13 residues long. This CDR3 is CASSAGGAETLYF. CDR3 DNA (partial): TGTGCCAGCAGTGCAGGGGGCGCAGAA.

This clone rates as medium-sized. Mouse germline and gene names are used. With the read ending 4 residues before the CDR3 end, the germline J gene is used to fill in that end. V usage is TRBV14 and J usage is TRBJ1-1, with TRBD1 identical over 10 bases. CDR1 and CDR2 (germline): SGHDT, FRDEAV. The CDR3 extends over 13 amino acids. The DNA read from the CDR3 is TGTGCCAGCAGTTTCGGACAGGGGGCA. Translated, it gives CASSFGQGA. The CDR3 reads in full as CASSFGQGAEVFF.

Points on this clone: Gene names and germline match the mouse. The CDR3 bases that were read are TGTGCCAGCGGTGAGACGCAGGGGAAATTTGCAGAA. Protein sequence: CASGETQGKFAE. The whole CDR3 is CASGETQGKFAETLYF. J is TRBJ2-3 and V is TRBV13-2, with D possibly being TRBD1 (6 bases). Read data end 4 residues before the CDR3 end; the end is taken from the germline J gene. Germline CDR1 is NNHNN and CDR2 is SYGAGS (reference sequence). V shed 2 bases and J shed 2 bases, with 15 bases lying between them. CDR3 length equals 16 residues.

The table lists this clone with many counts. Genes and germline come from the mouse. The CDR3 end is not reached by the read, which stops 4 residues before it; the germline J gene fills it in. V usage is TRBV5 and J usage is TRBJ2-7; the match to TRBD2 covers 11 bases. Germline V gives CDR1 LGHNA, CDR2 YNLKQL (reference sequence). Losses at the gene ends were 5 bases for V and 0 bases for J; bases not matched to a gene: 3. This CDR3 has 15 amino acids. CDR3 sequence: CASSGLGGSSYEQYF. CDR3 DNA, as far as it was read: TGTGCCAGCAGCGGACTGGGGGGTAGCTCCTAT.

This clone was detected ten times or more. Gene names and germline match the mouse. The read comes to an end 4 residues before the CDR3 does, leaving the germline J gene to fill in the end. The V call is TRBV13-2, the J call TRBJ1-1; TRBD1 might be the D (5 bases). V shed 0 bases and J shed 3 bases, with 6 bases lying between them. Germline V lookup: CDR1 NNHNN, CDR2 SYGAGS (reference sequence). The CDR3 has 13 amino acids. The DNA read from the CDR3 is TGTGCCAGCGGTGATGCGACAGACACA. Protein sequence: CASGDATDT. The whole CDR3 protein reads CASGDATDTEVFF.

In regard to this clone: Each gene name is a mouse one. The CDR3 end lies 4 residues beyond the end of the read and is filled in from the germline J gene. The gene calls are TRBV13-2 and TRBJ2-5; 11 bases map to TRBD2. The CDR3 totals 16 residues. The germline V gene encodes CDR1 NNHNN and CDR2 SYGAGS (reference sequence). CDR3 protein: CASGDANWGGRDTQYF. Partial CDR3 DNA: TGTGCCAGCGGTGATGCTAACTGGGGGGGCCGGGAC.

By share of the sample, this clone is medium-sized (0.01 to 0.1%). Each gene name is a mouse one. The CDR3 end is not reached by the read, which stops 4 residues before it; the germline J gene fills it in. The rearrangement links TRBV13-1 to TRBJ2-7; 11 bases line up with TRBD2. This CDR3 region has 15 residues. CDR1 is NSHNY and CDR2 is SYGAGN in the germline V gene. Here the CDR3 reads CASSDDWGGAYEQYF. Partial CDR3 DNA: TGTGCCAGCAGTGATGACTGGGGGGGCGCGTAT.

Ten or more counts support this clone. Gene names denote mouse genes. From the germline J gene comes the end of the CDR3, since the read stops 4 residues before it. The V and J genes are TRBV5 and TRBJ2-5, with TRBD2 matching over 10 bases. The germline V gene encodes CDR1 LGHNA and CDR2 YNLKQL (reference sequence). Trimming cost V 4 bases and J 0 bases; bases outside gene matches: 4. CDR3 length equals 16 residues. CDR3 sequence reads: CASSPGLGNNQDTQYF. The CDR3 bases that were read are TGTGCCAGCAGCCCGGGACTGGGGAATAACCAAGAC.

This clone was seen ten or more times. The genes and germline here are from mouse. The read gets to within 4 residues of the CDR3 end, and the germline J gene fills in the rest. The V and J genes are TRBV16 and TRBJ2-7, with TRBD1 identical over 10 bases. With V trimmed by 0 bases and J by 2 bases, 4 bases remained unmatched. Germline lookup yields CDR1 SGHSA and CDR2 FRNQAP. This CDR3 spans 16 amino acids. The CDR3 spells CASSLDRGQGPYEQYF. CDR3 DNA (partial): TGTGCAAGCAGCTTAGATAGGGGACAGGGGCCCTAT. Together with reference TRBV16 and TRBJ2-7, the CDR3 gives the full variable domain: NAGVIQTPRHKVTGKGQEATLWCEPISGHSAVFWYRQTIVQGLEFLTYFRNQAPIDDSGMPKERFSAQMPNQSHSTLKIQSTQPQDSAVYLCASSLDRGQGPYEQYFGPGTRLTVL.

This clone was detected many times. Gene names are the mouse ones. The read falls 4 residues short of the CDR3 end, and the missing part is taken from the germline J gene. V is TRBV1 and J is TRBJ2-1, with 9 bases matching TRBD1. CDR1 NSQYPW and CDR2 LRSPGD come from the germline V gene (reference sequence). Trimming at V came to 3 bases and at J to 1 base, leaving 4 bases not matched to a gene. The CDR3 has 16 amino acids. The CDR3 region is CTCSASTGGNYAEQFF. The sequenced CDR3 bases are TGCACCTGCAGTGCGTCGACAGGGGGGAACTATGCT.

This clone occurred many times. Mouse gene names and germline throughout. The CDR3 end is not reached by the read, which stops 4 residues before it; the germline J gene fills it in. The rearrangement links TRBV19 to TRBJ2-7; TRBD1 agrees at 7 bases. J was trimmed by 0 bases and V by 3 bases; bases with no gene match: 0. Germline V gives CDR1 FNHDT, CDR2 SITEND (reference sequence). CDR3 length: 13 residues. The sequenced CDR3 bases are TGTGCCAGCAGTACAGGGGGCTCCTAT. It is translated as CASSTGGSY. The entire CDR3 protein is CASSTGGSYEQYF.

There are many counts of this clone. Gene labels here are mouse ones. The read gets to within 4 residues of the CDR3 end, and the germline J gene fills in the rest. The chain couples TRBV13-3 to TRBJ2-3; 9 bases map to TRBD1. Germline lookup yields CDR1 NNHDY and CDR2 SYVADS. The CDR3 consists of 13 residues. V dropped 5 bases and J dropped 3; count of bases not matched to a gene: 1. The chain's CDR3 is CASSGTGAETLYF. The covered CDR3 bases are TGTGCCAGCAGCGGGACAGGGGCAGAA.

About this clone: The listed genes are named as in mouse. The read terminates 4 residues ahead of where the CDR3 ends, so the germline J gene completes it. The chain joins TRBV19 to TRBJ2-2; D is unclear. The CDR3 has 11 residues. CDR1 and CDR2 from the germline V gene are FNHDT and SITEND (reference sequence). Trimming removed 2 bases from V and 6 bases from J, with 2 bases in between. CDR3 sequence reads: CASSISGQLYF. The DNA read from the CDR3 is TGTGCCAGCAGTATCTCCGGG.

This clone was found many times. Mouse names are used for the genes. The missing CDR3 end, 4 residues past where the read stops, is filled in from the germline J gene. The chain joins TRBV19 to TRBJ2-3; 14 nucleotides align to TRBD2. Germline V gene sequence: CDR1 FNHDT, CDR2 SITEND (reference sequence). This CDR3 comprises 16 residues. J was trimmed by 3 bases and V by 5 bases; bases with no gene match: 5. The CDR3 DNA, read in part, is TGTGCCAGCAGGGGACTGGGGGGGCGCCGGGCAGAA. Residues: CASRGLGGRRAE. The whole CDR3 protein reads CASRGLGGRRAETLYF. Together with reference TRBV19 and TRBJ2-3, the CDR3 gives the full variable domain: GGIITQTPKFLIGQEGQKLTLKCQQNFNHDTMYWYRQDSGKGLRLIYYSITENDLQKGDLSEGYDASREKKSSFSLTVTSAQKNEMAVFLCASRGLGGRRAETLYFGSGTRLTVL.

This clone was seen many times. Gene names follow the mouse nomenclature. Read sequence stops 4 residues before the CDR3 end, and the germline J gene provides the missing end. The V and J genes are TRBV14 and TRBJ1-1; D gene uncertain. Trimming cost V 5 bases and J 1 base, with 9 bases left between them. The CDR3 is 13 amino acids. The germline CDR1 and CDR2 sequences are SGHDT and FRDEAV. CDR3 region: CASRFTKNTEVFF. CDR3 DNA, as far as it was read: TGTGCCAGCAGGTTCACAAAAAACACA.

Ten or more counts support this clone. Mouse germline and gene names are used. The read finishes 4 residues shy of the CDR3 end, and the germline J gene is used to complete it. The chain has TRBV1 and TRBJ2-5, with TRBD2 identical over 9 bases. This CDR3 has 15 amino acids. Per the germline V gene, CDR1 is NSQYPW and CDR2 is LRSPGD (reference sequence). Trimming at V came to 4 bases and at J to 0 bases, leaving 2 bases not matched to a gene. The CDR3 protein is CTCSGGTGNQDTQYF. CDR3 DNA, as far as it was read: TGCACCTGCAGTGGGGGGACTGGGAACCAAGAC.

In this sample, this clone turned up many times. Gene names follow the mouse nomenclature. The DNA ends 4 residues before the CDR3 does, and the rest of the CDR3 is filled in from the germline J gene. The chain has TRBV2 and TRBJ2-2; 7 positions agree with TRBD2. Germline-derived CDR1 and CDR2 are LGHNA and YSYQKL. Unmatched junction bases numbered 0, after V lost 4 bases and J lost 1 base. The CDR3 is made up of 14 amino acids. The CDR3 bases that were read are TGTGCCAGCAGCCGGGGGGGAAACACCGGG. This sequence encodes CASSRGGNTG. The entire CDR3 protein is CASSRGGNTGQLYF.

Comment on this clone: Germline and genes here are mouse. Read coverage stops 4 residues before the CDR3 terminus; the germline J gene supplies the remainder. The chain employs TRBV31 and TRBJ2-1; TRBD2 matches 12 bases. Germline trimming cut 1 base from V and 1 base from J; bases unmatched to any gene: 2. Germline-derived CDR1 and CDR2 are GKSSPN and SITVG. This CDR3 region has 16 residues. CDR3 DNA (partial): TGTGCCTGGAGTCCCGGGACTGGGGGGAACTATGCT. Translating gives CAWSPGTGGNYA. The whole CDR3 sequence reads CAWSPGTGGNYAEQFF.

By proportion, this clone is medium-sized. The genes and germline here are from mouse. The read ends 4 residues shy of where the CDR3 ends; the end is completed using the germline J gene. The J gene is TRBJ2-5, the V gene TRBV13-1; D uncertain. The CDR3 has 11 amino acids. Germline CDR1 is NSHNY and CDR2 is SYGAGN. CDR3 bases read: TGTGCCAGCAGTGACAGGGAC. It translates to CASSDRD. The CDR3 reads in full as CASSDRDTQYF.

This clone was counted many times. Mouse germline and gene names are used. With the read ending 4 residues before the CDR3 end, the germline J gene is used to fill in that end. This chain links TRBV29 with TRBJ2-3; 8 nucleotides agree with TRBD1. The length of the CDR3 is 15 residues. The J segment lost 0 bases and the V segment lost 5 bases, leaving 4 bases of the junction unmatched. CDR1 and CDR2 (germline): MSHET, SYDVDS. CDR3 residues: CASSPDRESAETLYF. The sequenced part of the CDR3 DNA is TGTGCTAGCAGTCCGGACAGGGAGAGTGCAGAA.

A remark on this clone: A much more abundant neighbour one base away suggests this may be a read error. Here the gene names and germline are mouse. The CDR3 end is not reached by the read, which stops 4 residues before it; the germline J gene fills it in. The chain joins TRBV14 to TRBJ1-1; TRBD1 matches at 7 bases. The germline V gene encodes CDR1 SGHDT and CDR2 FRDEAV. Trimming took 3 bases from V and 0 from J; bases not matched to a gene: 2. The CDR3 has 14 amino acids. CDR3 residues: CASSSGTANTEVFF. The sequenced part of the CDR3 DNA is TGTGCCAGCAGTTCCGGGACAGCAAACACA.

Ten or more counts support this clone. The gene names here belong to mouse. The read terminates 4 residues before the CDR3 end, so the remaining end is supplied by the germline J gene. The chain couples TRBV1 to TRBJ1-2, with 10 bases identical to TRBD1. CDR1 and CDR2 (germline): NSQYPW, LRSPGD (reference sequence). Trimming took 4 bases from V and 3 from J; bases not matched to a gene: 8. The CDR3 totals 16 residues. Partial CDR3 DNA: TGCACCTGCAGTGAACGACCGGGACAGGGGTACTCC. As protein: CTCSERPGQGYS. Given in full, the CDR3 is CTCSERPGQGYSDYTF.